The 17 T cell receptor beta chains below come from one sample, sequenced in a study of T cell responses to AZD1222 COVID-19 vaccine. Repertoires were generated with immunoSEQ multiplex PCR, while TCRdb's copy carries only in-frame clones and drops some. The sample lists some 130,000 clones; 90% were seen once. This material consisted of peripheral blood, taken on day 0 of AZD1222 vaccination. Receptor source: an adult in good health.

The chain recombines TRBV7-3 with TRBJ1-1; tentative D call: TRBD1 (5 bases). The V gene's germline CDR1 is SGHTA and CDR2 FQGTGA. The CDR3 sequence is 15 residues long. Trimming pared 0 bases from V and 0 bases from J, leaving 8 bases between. The CDR3 DNA reads as TGTGCCAGCAGCTTAACGGGACGGATGAACACTGAAGCTTTCTTT. Translated, it gives CASSLTGRMNTEAFF.

V and J are TRBV28 and TRBJ1-5; TRBD1 agrees at 7 bases. This CDR3 is 14 amino acids long. Per the germline V gene, CDR1 is MDHEN and CDR2 is SYDVKM. The V and J ends lost 3 bases and 3 bases, in that order; junction bases with no gene match: 2. CDR3: CASSFRGPNQPQHF. The CDR3 coding sequence is TGTGCCAGCAGTTTTAGGGGGCCCAATCAGCCCCAGCATTTT.

The CDR3 region is CASSLDGRANSPLHF. The CDR3 DNA sequence: TGCGCCAGCAGCTTGGATGGCAGGGCTAATTCACCCCTCCACTTT. The chain combines TRBV5-1 with TRBJ1-6; a weak D match, TRBD1 (5 bases). V was cut by 0 bases and J by 6 bases, with 10 bases left in between. Germline lookup yields CDR1 SGHRS and CDR2 YFSETQ. The CDR3 contains 15 residues.

This chain connects TRBV10-1 to TRBJ2-1, with a tentative D call TRBD2 (6 bases). V lost 8 bases, J lost 10 bases, and 15 bases lay in between. Germline loops: CDR1 WNHNN, CDR2 SYGVQD (reference sequence). The CDR3 has 12 residues. The CDR3 loop reads CASGTTGSEQFF. The CDR3 nucleotides read TGCGCCAGCGGAACCACCGGGAGCGAGCAGTTCTTC.

This clone was counted only a few times. The J gene is TRBJ2-6, the V gene TRBV27; 9 bases are a match to TRBD1. Trimming removed 5 bases from V and 3 bases from J; junction bases left unmatched: 11. Germline CDR1 MNHEY, CDR2 SMNVEV (reference sequence). This CDR3 comprises 18 residues. The CDR3 sequence: CASSIAGTGIFGANVLTF. CDR3 bases: TGTGCCAGCAGTATCGCCGGGACAGGGATATTTGGGGCCAACGTCCTGACTTTC.

V gene TRBV15 combines with J gene TRBJ2-1; 10 nucleotides agree with TRBD2. CDR3 length: 13 amino acids. Trimming removed 4 bases from V and 15 bases from J; junction bases left unmatched: 9. The V gene's germline CDR1 is LNHNV and CDR2 YYDKDF (reference sequence). CDR3 bases: TGTGCCACCAGCACTACCTTAGCGGGGGGCGGGTTCTTC. It codes for CATSTTLAGGGFF.

In its sample, this clone was seen a few times. The CDR3 loop reads CASSLGQGDEKLFF. The CDR3 region has the DNA TGTGCCAGCAGCTTGGGACAGGGGGATGAAAAACTGTTTTTT. The chain uses TRBV11-2 and TRBJ1-4, with TRBD1 matching over 11 bases. Germline V gene lookup returns CDR1 SGHAT and CDR2 FQNNGV. Trimming took 3 bases from V and 6 from J; bases not matched to a gene: 0. The CDR3 sequence is 14 residues long.

This clone was counted a few times. V and J are TRBV7-3 and TRBJ2-1, with no clear D. The germline CDR1 and CDR2 sequences are SGHTA and FQGTGA. Trimming took off 6 bases at V and 3 bases at J, with 12 bases between the two ends. This CDR3 has 14 amino acids. The CDR3 DNA sequence: TGTGCCAGCAGTCCCCCCGGCCACTACAATGAGCAGTTCTTC. It specifies CASSPPGHYNEQFF.

The chain links TRBV1 to TRBJ1-4. TRBV1 is flagged as a pseudogene. CDR3 length: 16 residues. The CDR3 reads CTSSPRATSRDEKLFF. The CDR3 DNA sequence: TGCACCAGCAGCCCCCGGGCCACTTCGAGGGATGAAAAACTGTTTTTT.

The V call is TRBV11-2, the J call TRBJ2-2; D remains unclear. V lost 1 base, J lost 3 bases, and 6 bases lay in between. CDR3 length equals 14 residues. The germline V gene has CDR1 SGHAT and CDR2 FQNNGV. The CDR3 loop is CASSLAQYTGELFF. CDR3 DNA sequence: TGTGCCAGCAGCTTAGCCCAATACACCGGGGAGCTGTTTTTT.

The chain is built from TRBV3-1 (or the pseudogene TRBV3-2) and TRBJ2-5; D unclear. CDR1 and CDR2 from the germline V gene are LGHDT and YNNKEL (reference sequence). The V end lost 4 bases, the J end lost 5 bases, and 11 bases lay between the germline ends. The CDR3 runs to 13 residues. CDR3: CASSPDEWETQYF. The CDR3 region has the DNA TGTGCCAGCAGCCCAGACGAGTGGGAGACCCAGTACTTC.

CDR3 sequence reads: CASSRSPGLAVEQFF. CDR3 DNA: TGTGCCAGCAGTCGCTCACCCGGACTAGCGGTAGAGCAGTTCTTC. J is TRBJ2-1 and V is TRBV28, with 10 bases matching TRBD2. This CDR3 is 15 amino acids long. Germline lookup yields CDR1 MDHEN and CDR2 SYDVKM. The V and J ends lost 5 bases and 10 bases, in that order; junction bases with no gene match: 11.

The chain carries TRBV15 and TRBJ1-1; D call uncertain. The germline V gene encodes CDR1 LNHNV and CDR2 YYDKDF (reference sequence). There are 15 residues in the CDR3. V lost 0 bases and J lost 2, with 10 bases in between. In DNA form, the CDR3 reads TGTGCCACCAGCAGAGATCGGACTCTTAACACTGAAGCTTTCTTT. Translation: CATSRDRTLNTEAFF. The full variable domain, in which reference TRBV15 and TRBJ1-1 provide the parts outside the CDR3, is DAMVIQNPRYQVTQFGKPVTLSCSQTLNHNVMYWYQQKSSQAPKLLFHYYDKDFNNEADTPDNFQSRRPNTSFCFLDIRSPGLGDTAMYLCATSRDRTLNTEAFFGQGTRLTVV.

The rearrangement links TRBV15 to TRBJ2-2; a weak D match, TRBD2 (7 bases). Germline CDR1 is LNHNV and CDR2 is YYDKDF (reference sequence). V dropped 0 bases and J dropped 7 bases, with 15 bases sitting between them. The CDR3 length is 16 residues. The CDR3 here is CATSRDPQGRDGELFF. In DNA, the CDR3 is TGTGCCACCAGCAGAGATCCCCAGGGGAGGGACGGGGAGCTGTTTTTT.

This chain links TRBV11-2 with TRBJ2-5; D is ambiguous. CDR3 length: 11 amino acids. Deletions cut 3 bases from V and 5 bases from J, with 4 bases between. Germline-derived CDR1 and CDR2 are SGHAT and FQNNGV. CDR3 DNA: TGTGCCAGCAGCTTTTCTGAGACCCAGTACTTC. Protein: CASSFSETQYF. The full variable domain, rest sourced from reference TRBV11-2 and TRBJ2-5, is EAGVAQSPRYKIIEKRQSVAFWCNPISGHATLYWYQQILGQGPKLLIQFQNNGVVDDSQLPKDRFSAERLKGVDSTLKIQPAKLEDSAVYLCASSFSETQYFGPGTRLLVL.

The rearrangement joins TRBV24-1 to TRBJ2-4; no firm D call. V gave up 3 bases and J gave up 4 bases, with 6 bases separating them. The CDR3 is made up of 13 amino acids. CDR1 is KGHDR, CDR2 SFDVKD, per germline. Written as DNA, the CDR3 is TGTGCCACCAGTGATCGTGATAAAAACATTCAGTACTTC. This translates into CATSDRDKNIQYF.

This rearrangement joins TRBV6-2 or TRBV6-3 to TRBJ2-1; 9 bases agree with TRBD2. The germline V gene has CDR1 MNHEY and CDR2 SVGEGT. V dropped 6 bases and J dropped 6; count of bases not matched to a gene: 6. The CDR3 contains 14 residues. The CDR3 reads CASSLAGLGNEQFF. CDR3 nucleotides: TGTGCCAGCAGCCTAGCGGGGTTGGGCAATGAGCAGTTCTTC.